The 25 T cell receptor beta chains below all came from one sample that was sequenced in a study of blood T cell repertoires in COVID-19. Here immunoSEQ multiplex PCR was the method, and the copy in TCRdb shows in-frame clones only, minus some. The table records around 300,000 clones, about 80% of them present only once. Sample: peripheral blood. These TCRs come from a woman aged 45-59 years who had recovered from COVID-19.

CDR3 nucleotide sequence: TGTGCCAGCAGCCCACAGGGGGCTTGGACTGAAGCTTTCTTT. Protein: CASSPQGAWTEAFF. The chain uses TRBV5-5 and TRBJ1-1, with 9 bases identical to TRBD1. The CDR3 consists of 14 residues. With V trimmed by 4 bases and J by 5 bases, 6 bases remained unmatched. Looked up from germline, CDR1 is SGHKS and CDR2 is YYEKEE (reference sequence).

V is TRBV5-5 and J is TRBJ1-1; D remains ambiguous. The V gene's germline CDR1 is SGHKS and CDR2 YYEKEE (reference sequence). The length of the CDR3 is 14 residues. V lost 4 bases and J lost 3, with 13 bases in between. CDR3 amino acids: CASSVDTSYTEAFF. The CDR3, as DNA: TGTGCCAGCAGCGTAGACACCTCCTACACTGAAGCTTTCTTT. Variable domain in full (rest from reference TRBV5-5 and TRBJ1-1): DAGVTQSPTHLIKTRGQQVTLRCSPISGHKSVSWYQQVLGQGPQFIFQYYEKEERGRGNFPDRFSARQFPNYSSELNVNALLLGDSALYLCASSVDTSYTEAFFGQGTRLTVV.

The chain recombines TRBV6-1 with TRBJ2-3, with 8 bases lining up with TRBD2. Germline V gene lookup returns CDR1 MNHNS and CDR2 SASEGT. This CDR3 has 16 residues. J was trimmed by 5 bases and V by 4 bases; bases with no gene match: 11. The CDR3 spells CASSANPGGGRDTQYF. In DNA, the CDR3 is TGTGCCAGCAGTGCCAACCCGGGGGGGGGCAGAGATACGCAGTATTTT.

This chain links TRBV6-5 with TRBJ2-7; weak D call: TRBD1 (6 bases). V shed 7 bases and J shed 3 bases, with 16 bases lying between them. This CDR3 has 14 amino acids. CDR1 MNHEY and CDR2 SVGAGI come from the germline V gene. CDR3 sequence: CASIPDRINYEQYF. The DNA of the CDR3 is TGTGCCAGCATTCCGGACAGAATAAACTACGAGCAGTACTTC.

The genes are TRBV7-2 and TRBJ1-1; possibly TRBD1 for D (6 bases). There are 14 residues in the CDR3. Trimming removed 4 bases at V and 4 bases at J, with 13 bases between. Germline V gene data show CDR1 as SGHTA and CDR2 as FQGNSA. The CDR3 region has the DNA TGTGCCAGCAGCTCTACAGGGAGTGCCACTGAAGCTTTCTTT. Protein: CASSSTGSATEAFF. The entire variable domain, with the rest obtained from reference TRBV7-2 and TRBJ1-1, is as follows: GAGVSQSPSNKVTEKGKDVELRCDPISGHTALYWYRQSLGQGLEFLIYFQGNSAPDKSGLPSDRFSAERTGGSVSTLTIQRTQQEDSAVYLCASSSTGSATEAFFGQGTRLTVV.

This clone has just a few counts. Within the sample, other DNA sequences also encode this same CDR3. The V call is TRBV28, the J call TRBJ2-7; a weak D match, TRBD2 (6 bases). Germline V CDR1 and CDR2: MDHEN, SYDVKM. Trimming removed 5 bases at V and 3 bases at J, with 14 bases between. This CDR3 is 14 amino acids long. CDR3 loop: CASSTPGEVYEQYF. Written as DNA, the CDR3 is TGTGCCAGCAGTACCCCTGGGGAGGTCTACGAGCAGTACTTC.

This chain connects TRBV11-2 to TRBJ1-1; D is undetermined. The CDR3 has 13 amino acids. V was trimmed by 1 base and J by 8 bases, leaving 11 bases between them. CDR1 and CDR2 (germline): SGHAT, FQNNGV. The CDR3 sequence is CASSLVLRAEAFF. The CDR3 nucleotides read TGTGCCAGCAGCTTAGTATTGAGGGCAGAAGCTTTCTTT.

The chain employs TRBV27 and TRBJ1-6; D is unclear. The V end was cut by 3 bases, the J end by 7 bases, with 13 bases between. Germline V gene lookup returns CDR1 MNHEY and CDR2 SMNVEV (reference sequence). This CDR3 contains 15 residues. CDR3 DNA: TGTGCCAGCAGTTTTTTCTCCAGTAGCAATTCACCCCTCCACTTT. Its translation is CASSFFSSSNSPLHF.

CDR3 loop: CASSPGSGGLETQYF. The CDR3 DNA reads as TGTGCCAGCTCGCCCGGTTCGGGGGGTCTTGAGACCCAGTACTTC. V usage is TRBV18 and J usage is TRBJ2-5; the match to TRBD2 covers 7 bases. CDR1 is KGHSH and CDR2 is LQKENI in the germline V gene. The CDR3 runs 15 residues. The V segment lost 6 bases and the J segment 5 bases; nucleotides outside the gene matches: 12.

This chain uses TRBV9 with TRBJ1-4; 9 bases line up with TRBD1. The germline V gene has CDR1 SGDLS and CDR2 YYNGEE. The junction had 7 bases not matched to a gene; V was cut back by 2 bases and J by 5 bases. The CDR3 loop spans 16 amino acids. This CDR3 is CASSVALGTGNEKLFF. As DNA, the CDR3 is TGTGCCAGCAGCGTCGCCCTCGGGACAGGGAATGAAAAACTGTTTTTT. Together with reference TRBV9 and TRBJ1-4, the CDR3 gives the full variable domain: DSGVTQTPKHLITATGQRVTLRCSPRSGDLSVYWYQQSLDQGLQFLIQYYNGEERAKGNILERFSAQQFPDLHSELNLSSLELGDSALYFCASSVALGTGNEKLFFGSGTQLSVL.

The V call is TRBV6-5, the J call TRBJ1-2; the D gene is possibly TRBD1 (5 bases). Deletions cut 3 bases from V and 4 bases from J, with 9 bases between. The CDR3 consists of 13 residues. Germline loops: CDR1 MNHEY, CDR2 SVGAGI. The CDR3 DNA is TGTGCCAGCAGTTATGGTAGGGGCTATGGCTACACCTTC. This gives the protein CASSYGRGYGYTF.

DNA for the CDR3: TGTGCCAGCTCACCGGTTACCCTGCAGGGGGCTGGGGCCAACGTCCTGACTTTC. It codes for CASSPVTLQGAGANVLTF. V and J are TRBV18 and TRBJ2-6; 7 bases are shared with TRBD1. There are 18 residues in the CDR3. Germline values: CDR1 KGHSH, CDR2 LQKENI. V lost 3 bases to trimming and J lost 2 bases; unmatched junction nucleotides: 10. The whole variable domain, remainder taken from reference TRBV18 and TRBJ2-6, is NAGVMQNPRHLVRRRGQEARLRCSPMKGHSHVYWYRQLPEEGLKFMVYLQKENIIDESGMPKERFSAEFPKEGPSILRIQQVVRGDSAAYFCASSPVTLQGAGANVLTFGAGSRLTVL.

CDR3 sequence (DNA): TGCGCCAGCAGCCACCGTGGGACAGGGATCCACTATGGCTACACCTTC. It specifies CASSHRGTGIHYGYTF. V usage is TRBV4-1 and J usage is TRBJ1-2; TRBD1 matches at 9 bases. Germline lookup yields CDR1 MGHRA and CDR2 YSYEKL. The CDR3 sequence is 16 residues long. The V gene end was trimmed by 3 bases and the J gene end by 3 bases; junction bases not matched to a gene: 8.

The CDR3 sequence is CASSLAGGHTNEQFF. In DNA, the CDR3 is TGTGCCAGCAGTTTAGCGGGAGGCCACACCAATGAGCAGTTCTTC. The V call is TRBV6-2 or TRBV6-3, the J call TRBJ2-1; TRBD2 matches 10 bases. Losses at the gene ends were 4 bases for V and 6 bases for J; bases not matched to a gene: 6. In germline, CDR1 is MNHEY, CDR2 SVGEGT. This CDR3 has 15 residues.

V and J are TRBV27 and TRBJ2-3; possible D gene TRBD1, 5 bases. The length of the CDR3 is 16 residues. Deletions cut 4 bases from V and 1 base from J, with 15 bases between. From germline, CDR1 is MNHEY and CDR2 SMNVEV (reference sequence). The chain's CDR3 is CASSSQGQRRTDTQYF. CDR3 bases: TGTGCCAGCAGTTCCCAGGGCCAGCGCCGCACAGATACGCAGTATTTT.

A single count supports this clone. The rearrangement joins TRBV14 to TRBJ2-3; 7 bases are a match to TRBD2. Germline V CDR1 and CDR2: SGHDN, FVKESK. This CDR3 is 18 amino acids long. The trim removed 3 bases at V and 4 bases at J, leaving 16 bases unmatched. CDR3 nucleotides: TGTGCCAGCAGCCATCGGACTAGGTTAGGTCTTAAATCAGATACGCAGTATTTT. This translates into CASSHRTRLGLKSDTQYF.

CDR3 in amino acids: CASSLRRTSGSMKQYF. Here the CDR3 DNA reads TGTGCCAGCAGCCTACGGCGGACTAGCGGGAGTATGAAGCAGTACTTC. The V gene is TRBV7-2, the J gene TRBJ2-7; 13 nucleotides line up with TRBD2. Germline CDR1 and CDR2: SGHTA and FQGNSA. The CDR3 length is 16 residues. With V trimmed by 5 bases and J by 8 bases, 12 bases remained unmatched.

V usage is TRBV27 and J usage is TRBJ2-5, with 13 nucleotides matching TRBD2. The germline gives CDR1 MNHEY, CDR2 SMNVEV (reference sequence). V lost 5 bases, J lost 7 bases, and 7 bases stayed unmatched. The CDR3 extends over 15 amino acids. CDR3: CASSEGLAGEGTQYF. The DNA for the CDR3 is TGTGCCAGCAGTGAAGGACTAGCGGGAGAGGGGACCCAGTACTTC.

The V gene is TRBV7-9, the J gene TRBJ2-2; 8 bases align to TRBD1. With 6 bases clipped from V and 7 bases from J, the junction kept 19 bases outside the gene matches. CDR1 and CDR2 (germline): SEHNR, FQNEAQ (reference sequence). The CDR3 is made up of 18 amino acids. For the CDR3, the DNA is TGTGCCAGCAGGCCCGGGACAGGACCTTCCGGAAAGGGCGGGGAGCTGTTTTTT. It specifies CASRPGTGPSGKGGELFF.

V is TRBV7-2 and J is TRBJ2-7, with TRBD2 identical over 10 bases. Losses at the gene ends were 7 bases for V and 2 bases for J; bases not matched to a gene: 5. Germline loops: CDR1 SGHTA, CDR2 FQGNSA. The CDR3 spans 14 residues. CDR3 sequence: CASTPGLATYEQYF. The CDR3 nucleotides are TGTGCCAGCACCCCGGGACTAGCGACCTACGAGCAGTACTTC.

The genes are TRBV18 and TRBJ1-4; TRBD1 might be the D (5 bases). Trimming took off 4 bases at V and 8 bases at J, with 17 bases between the two ends. Germline assignment: CDR1 KGHSH and CDR2 LQKENI. The CDR3 extends over 15 amino acids. The CDR3 nucleotides are TGTGCCAGCTCACAGGCCAGGGCCATCGGAGAAAAACTGTTTTTT. Encoded protein: CASSQARAIGEKLFF.

The chain combines TRBV4-2 with TRBJ1-1, with D maybe TRBD1 (5 bases). V lost 0 bases, J lost 0 bases, and 11 bases lay in between. The CDR3 sequence is 16 residues long. The germline V gene has CDR1 LGHNA and CDR2 YNFKEQ. The CDR3 here is CASSQDQGSMNTEAFF. The CDR3 DNA reads TGTGCCAGCAGCCAAGATCAGGGATCTATGAACACTGAAGCTTTCTTT.

V usage is TRBV13 and J usage is TRBJ2-5; perhaps TRBD1 as D (6 bases). Germline V CDR1 and CDR2: PRHDT, FYEKMQ (reference sequence). This CDR3 is built from 14 residues. V lost 1 base, J lost 3 bases, and 9 bases lay in between. In DNA form, the CDR3 reads TGTGCCAGCAGCTTAGCGTCAGGGGAAGAGACCCAGTACTTC. Residues: CASSLASGEETQYF. The complete variable domain, with remaining parts taken from reference TRBV13 and TRBJ2-5, reads AAGVIQSPRHLIKEKRETATLKCYPIPRHDTVYWYQQGPGQDPQFLISFYEKMQSDKGSIPDRFSAQQFSDYHSELNMSSLELGDSALYFCASSLASGEETQYFGPGTRLLVL.

This chain joins TRBV28 and TRBJ1-6; TRBD1 agrees at 7 bases. CDR3 length: 13 amino acids. Trimming removed 6 bases from V and 5 bases from J; junction bases left unmatched: 1. CDR1 is MDHEN, CDR2 SYDVKM, per germline. DNA of the CDR3: TGTGCCAGCAGACAGGGGAATAATTCACCCCTCCACTTT. It yields the protein CASRQGNNSPLHF.

V gene TRBV5-1 combines with J gene TRBJ2-7; the match to TRBD1 covers 9 bases. The CDR3 runs 15 residues. The V and J ends lost 0 bases and 1 base, in that order; junction bases with no gene match: 2. CDR1 is SGHRS and CDR2 is YFSETQ in the germline V gene. The CDR3 loop reads CASSLGGTGSYEQYF. DNA of the CDR3: TGCGCCAGCAGCTTGGGGGGGACAGGGTCCTACGAGCAGTACTTC.